The 30 T cell receptor beta chains below were found in one sample sequenced in a study of vaccination and CD4 T cells after COVID-19. CD4+ T cells that had been cultured provided DNA sequenced with the Oncomine TCR Beta short-read assay. TCRdb analysed the PCR reads with MiXCR anew, one entry per CDR3 protein. In the table there are approximately 9,000 distinct CDR3 sequences, approximately 66% of which are singletons. The treatment denotes: roughly 10-day PBMC culture with coronavirus spike peptide pools or control peptides (ViraFEST assay). The antigens of these receptors remain unknown. Sequencing was done on a sample of CD4+ T cells from blood, cultured in vitro. These receptor sequences come from a human donor who had recovered from COVID-19.

The chain links TRBV20-1 to TRBJ1-5; the match to TRBD1 covers 9 bases. There are 16 residues in the CDR3. CDR1 and CDR2 from the germline V gene are DFQATT and SNEGSKA (reference sequence). V gave up 5 bases and J gave up 1 base; unmatched junction bases: 9. The CDR3 is CSALTGGAGSNQPQHF. CDR3 DNA: TGCAGTGCTCTTACAGGGGGCGCGGGAAGCAATCAGCCCCAGCATTTT.

The chain employs TRBV19 and TRBJ1-6; a possible D gene is TRBD1 (5 bases). V was pared by 1 base and J by 7 bases, with 11 bases between. CDR3 length equals 15 residues. The germline V gene has CDR1 LNHDA and CDR2 SQIVND (reference sequence). The CDR3 DNA sequence: TGTGCCAGTAGTATAGGAGACAGAATCAATTCACCCCTCCACTTT. Translated, it gives CASSIGDRINSPLHF.

The chain uses TRBV6-1 and TRBJ2-5; 12 bases line up with TRBD2. Looked up from germline, CDR1 is MNHNS and CDR2 is SASEGT. J lost 5 bases, V lost 6 bases, and 4 bases had no gene match. The CDR3 extends over 14 amino acids. The CDR3: CASRLAGGRETQYF. The CDR3 bases are TGTGCCAGCAGGCTAGCGGGGGGGCGGGAGACCCAGTACTTC.

The chain joins TRBV6-5 to TRBJ1-4; D is perhaps TRBD1 (5 bases). V was cut by 2 bases and J by 8 bases, with 18 bases left in between. This CDR3 has 16 amino acids. The V gene's germline CDR1 is MNHEY and CDR2 SVGAGI. CDR3 amino acids: CASSYQPGTVGEKLFF. Here the CDR3 DNA reads TGTGCCAGCAGTTACCAACCCGGGACGGTCGGGGAAAAACTGTTTTTT.

This chain connects TRBV19 to TRBJ1-3; 8 bases match TRBD1. There are 15 residues in the CDR3. Germline CDR1 LNHDA, CDR2 SQIVND (reference sequence). V was clipped by 6 bases and J by 4 bases; unmatched bases: 8. The CDR3 loop is CASRTSGTGGNTIYF. In DNA, the CDR3 is TGTGCCAGTAGGACATCGGGGACAGGAGGAAACACCATATATTTT.

V is TRBV30 and J is TRBJ1-2; a weak D match, TRBD1 (5 bases). The ends were cut back, 2 bases at V and 5 bases at J, with 9 bases in the middle. Per germline, CDR1 GTSNPN and CDR2 SVGIG (reference sequence). There are 12 residues in the CDR3. The CDR3 loop reads CAWSPGSYGYTF. Here the CDR3 DNA reads TGTGCCTGGAGTCCAGGGTCATATGGCTACACCTTC.

The J gene is TRBJ1-5, the V gene TRBV4-1; D is ambiguous. The V gene's germline CDR1 is MGHRA and CDR2 YSYEKL. V was cut by 0 bases and J by 3 bases, with 9 bases left in between. The CDR3 covers 15 residues. CDR3 sequence (DNA): TGCGCCAGCAGCCAAGACAGGTCGAACAATCAGCCCCAGCATTTT. This gives the protein CASSQDRSNNQPQHF.

This sequence joins TRBV12-3 or TRBV12-4 and TRBJ2-4, with D unresolved. Trimming cost V 3 bases and J 0 bases, with 12 bases left between them. This CDR3 comprises 16 residues. Here the CDR3 DNA reads TGTGCCAGCAGTTTCGTGGCGGCCGGAGCCAAAAACATTCAGTACTTC. Translation gives CASSFVAAGAKNIQYF.

A few counts support this clonotype. This chain joins TRBV20-1 and TRBJ2-7; 7 nucleotides align to TRBD2. J gave up 5 bases and V 3 bases, and 10 bases lay outside the gene matches. The CDR3 covers 14 residues. CDR1 is DFQATT and CDR2 is SNEGSKA in the germline V gene (reference sequence). The CDR3 here is CSASPGGGVNEQYF. The CDR3 DNA follows: TGCAGTGCTAGCCCTGGGGGAGGGGTGAACGAGCAGTACTTC.

This clonotype has a handful of counts. CDR3 in amino acids: CASSALGEGSQPQHF. The CDR3 region has the DNA TGTGCCAGCAGCGCTCTCGGGGAGGGAAGCCAGCCCCAGCATTTT. The chain has TRBV6-1 and TRBJ1-5, with D hard to call. CDR1 is MNHNS and CDR2 is SASEGT in the germline V gene. This CDR3 comprises 15 residues. V lost 6 bases and J lost 7, with 19 bases in between.

CDR3 region: CASSQVIAKNIQYF. The CDR3 DNA reads as TGTGCCAGCAGCCAAGTCATAGCCAAAAACATTCAGTACTTC. The J gene is TRBJ2-4, the V gene TRBV14; D unclear. Trimming pared 1 base from V and 0 bases from J, leaving 4 bases between. The CDR3 totals 14 residues. Germline loops: CDR1 SGHDN, CDR2 FVKESK.

This clonotype was seen a handful of times. This chain's CDR3 is CASSPRRGYTF. CDR3 coding DNA: TGTGCCAGCAGCCCTCGGAGGGGCTACACCTTC. The chain links TRBV28 to TRBJ1-2, with D uncertain. CDR1 MDHEN and CDR2 SYDVKM come from the germline V gene. Trimming took 6 bases from V and 8 from J, leaving 10 bases between them. The CDR3 runs 11 residues.

This clonotype appeared once. The chain is built from TRBV12-3 or TRBV12-4 and TRBJ2-4; no clear D. The CDR3 runs 14 residues. V lost 2 bases to trimming and J lost 0 bases, with 5 bases between them. In DNA form, the CDR3 reads TGTGCCAGCAGTTTAAACCTAGCCAAAAACATTCAGTACTTC. Translating gives CASSLNLAKNIQYF.

The CDR3 DNA sequence: TGCAGTGCTAGCGCATTTCCCGGCCGCCGGGGGAGTTTTGACTCCCCTAGCACAGATACGCAGTATTTT. Translated, it gives CSASAFPGRRGSFDSPSTDTQYF. This chain links TRBV20-1 with TRBJ2-3; TRBD2 is a possible D gene (6 bases). This CDR3 has 23 residues. Germline V gene data show CDR1 as DFQATT and CDR2 as SNEGSKA (reference sequence). The ends were cut back, 3 bases at V and 0 bases at J, with 37 bases in the middle.

The rearrangement links TRBV6-1 to TRBJ2-3, with D perhaps TRBD2 (5 bases). Germline assignment: CDR1 MNHNS and CDR2 SASEGT. The CDR3 sequence is 14 residues long. Trimming left V 6 bases short and J 0 bases short, with 10 bases between. CDR3 loop: CASRRVGSTDTQYF. The CDR3 DNA reads as TGTGCCAGCAGGAGGGTTGGGAGCACAGATACGCAGTATTTT.

This clonotype was counted a few times. This sequence joins TRBV2 and TRBJ1-5; TRBD1 might be the D (5 bases). The CDR3 spans 14 residues. The germline V gene has CDR1 SNHLY and CDR2 FYNNEI. V shed 1 base and J shed 5 bases, with 9 bases lying between them. The CDR3 DNA is TGTGCCAGCAGTGAAGGAGAGGGGCATCAGCCCCAGCATTTT. Encoded protein: CASSEGEGHQPQHF.

This chain uses TRBV30 with TRBJ2-1; the match to TRBD2 covers 9 bases. The germline V gene has CDR1 GTSNPN and CDR2 SVGIG (reference sequence). V lost 1 base and J lost 8; bases outside the gene matches: 3. CDR3 length: 13 amino acids. CDR3: CAWSGTSVYEQFF. CDR3 coding DNA: TGTGCCTGGAGTGGGACTAGCGTCTATGAGCAGTTCTTC.

This chain joins TRBV5-4 and TRBJ2-7; 9 bases agree with TRBD1. This CDR3 is built from 12 residues. CDR1 and CDR2 from the germline V gene are SGHNT and YYREEE (reference sequence). CDR3 sequence reads: CVTGDREYEQYF. CDR3 nucleotides: TGTGTAACCGGGGACAGGGAATACGAGCAGTACTTC.

The CDR3 nucleotides read TGTGCCTCACAGGGTTTAACTGAAGCTTTCTTT. Amino acids: CASQGLTEAFF. The chain carries TRBV24-1 and TRBJ1-1; tentatively, D is TRBD1 (6 bases). The ends were cut back, 12 bases at V and 5 bases at J, with 12 bases in the middle. Germline V gene lookup returns CDR1 KGHDR and CDR2 SFDVKD. The CDR3 consists of 11 residues.

CDR3 residues: CASSPPGWNTEAFF. CDR3 nucleotide sequence: TGTGCCAGCAGCCCTCCCGGATGGAACACTGAAGCTTTCTTT. The chain recombines TRBV7-2 with TRBJ1-1; the D is unclear. Germline V gives CDR1 SGHTA, CDR2 FQGNSA. CDR3 length equals 14 residues. The V gene lost 5 bases and the J gene lost 1 base, with 11 bases spanning the gap.

This clonotype was seen a handful of times. The chain links TRBV29-1 to TRBJ1-1; D unresolved. This CDR3 has 13 amino acids. The germline CDR1 and CDR2 sequences are SQVTM and ANQGSEA. The V end was cut by 7 bases, the J end by 1 base, with 13 bases between. In nucleotides, the CDR3 is TGCAGCGCTTCAGACGGAGGGAACACTGAAGCTTTCTTT. Translation: CSASDGGNTEAFF.

The chain couples TRBV5-4 to TRBJ1-1, with D perhaps TRBD1 (5 bases). V was pared by 3 bases and J by 4 bases, with 13 bases between. The length of the CDR3 is 14 residues. Per the germline V gene, CDR1 is SGHNT and CDR2 is YYREEE (reference sequence). CDR3 sequence: CASSSEGRATEAFF. CDR3 sequence (DNA): TGTGCCAGCAGCTCGGAGGGGAGGGCCACTGAAGCTTTCTTT.

This clonotype was counted a few times. J is TRBJ2-7 and V is TRBV30; D is perhaps TRBD1 (5 bases). Germline lookup yields CDR1 GTSNPN and CDR2 SVGIG (reference sequence). Trimming shortened V by 5 bases and J by 6 bases, and 20 bases separated the two germline ends. CDR3 length: 14 amino acids. CDR3 coding DNA: TGTGCCTGGGCTGGGGCCCCCCAAGGACGCGAGCAGTACTTC. Residues: CAWAGAPQGREQYF.

This chain joins TRBV21-1 and TRBJ2-7; TRBD2, the D gene given by the table, was not confirmed from the DNA. TRBV21-1 is a documented pseudogene. The CDR3 loop spans 12 amino acids. In nucleotides, the CDR3 is TGTGCCGGAATGAGGGACCTCAAAGAGCAGTACTTC. It yields the protein CAGMRDLKEQYF.

This clonotype has only one observation. This chain links TRBV19 with TRBJ2-7; 8 bases map to TRBD1. In germline, CDR1 is LNHDA, CDR2 SQIVND (reference sequence). V shed 6 bases, J shed 4 bases, and the junction held 14 bases outside the gene matches. CDR3 length equals 16 residues. This CDR3 reads CASRGSEGQGPYEQYF. The CDR3 region has the DNA TGTGCCAGTAGGGGATCCGAAGGACAGGGACCATACGAGCAGTACTTC.

The V call is TRBV7-9, the J call TRBJ1-1; TRBD1 aligns across 10 bases. CDR3 size: 17 residues. Germline V gene lookup returns CDR1 SEHNR and CDR2 FQNEAQ (reference sequence). The V gene end was trimmed by 3 bases and the J gene end by 5 bases; junction bases not matched to a gene: 12. The CDR3 bases are TGTGCCAGCAGCTTGGGGGTAGGGACAGGGGTGTTTACTGAAGCTTTCTTT. It yields the protein CASSLGVGTGVFTEAFF.

In DNA, the CDR3 is TGTGCCAGCAGTGAGGGAAGCGGGGGGAGCACAGATACGCAGTATTTT. Protein product: CASSEGSGGSTDTQYF. The chain carries TRBV6-1 and TRBJ2-3; 9 bases agree with TRBD2. J was trimmed by 0 bases and V by 3 bases; bases with no gene match: 4. The germline V gene encodes CDR1 MNHNS and CDR2 SASEGT. The CDR3 extends over 16 amino acids.

The rearrangement links TRBV4-3 to TRBJ1-1; 7 nucleotides agree with TRBD1. The CDR3 runs to 16 residues. Trimming cost V 1 base and J 6 bases; bases outside gene matches: 11. Looked up from germline, CDR1 is LGHNA and CDR2 is YSLEER. The CDR3 sequence: CASSQGVTGLGAEAFF. CDR3 DNA: TGCGCCAGCAGCCAAGGCGTGACAGGGCTCGGGGCTGAAGCTTTCTTT.

In this sample, this clonotype turned up a few times. An end of the junction differs from the germline gene, which may be a read error. The chain combines TRBV2 with TRBJ2-3, with 15 bases lining up with TRBD2. Germline assignment: CDR1 SNHLY and CDR2 FYNNEI. The CDR3 runs to 19 residues. The CDR3 DNA is TGTGCCAGCAGCGAAGGACTAGCGGGGGGGCATCGCGGCACAGATACGCAGTATTTT. Translated, it gives CASSEGLAGGHRGTDTQYF.

This clonotype was observed a single time. This sequence joins TRBV7-3 and TRBJ2-3; D not resolved. V was clipped by 1 base and J by 5 bases, with 7 bases between them. Germline V gives CDR1 SGHTA, CDR2 FQGTGA. This CDR3 has 13 residues. Here the CDR3 reads CASSLILEDTQYF. DNA for the CDR3: TGTGCCAGCAGCTTAATCCTAGAAGATACGCAGTATTTT.